What follows are 7 T cell receptor beta chains derived from one specimen sequenced in a study of resident and recirculating memory T cells in vitiligo. Produced via immunoSEQ multiplex PCR; TCRdb's table is partial and in-frame only. The sample lists more than 65,000 clones, 91% seen once, with 4.9% in the top ten. The sequenced material came from blood. All receptors come from a male donor with vitiligo.

V gene TRBV7-3 combines with J gene TRBJ1-1; no definite D call. V lost 0 bases to trimming and J lost 2 bases, with 4 bases between them. Germline CDR1 reads SGHTA; CDR2 reads FQGTGA. The CDR3 length is 13 residues. CDR3 sequence (DNA): TGTGCCAGCAGCTTAACCCAAAACACTGAAGCTTTCTTT. It specifies CASSLTQNTEAFF.

The CDR3 loop reads CASSQVDRGPGELFF. CDR3 DNA: TGTGCCAGCAGCCAAGTGGACAGGGGGCCCGGGGAGCTGTTTTTT. The chain is built from TRBV4-2 and TRBJ2-2; TRBD1 matches 11 bases. V trimming: 1 base; J trimming: 6 bases; junction bases outside the gene matches: 1. The V gene's germline CDR1 is LGHNA and CDR2 YNFKEQ. The CDR3 has 15 amino acids.

V is TRBV5-4 and J is TRBJ2-3; 7 bases align to TRBD1. There are 14 residues in the CDR3. The germline V gene encodes CDR1 SGHNT and CDR2 YYREEE (reference sequence). Losses at the gene ends were 6 bases for V and 4 bases for J; bases not matched to a gene: 8. The CDR3 region is CASNPGQTADTQYF. In DNA, the CDR3 is TGTGCCAGCAATCCGGGACAGACCGCAGATACGCAGTATTTT.

This clone was detected once. The chain recombines TRBV2 with TRBJ2-7; perhaps TRBD2 as D (7 bases). This CDR3 has 15 amino acids. V lost 4 bases and J 2 bases, leaving 15 bases between the germline ends. Germline CDR1 and CDR2: SNHLY and FYNNEI. The DNA for the CDR3 is TGTGCCAGCAGTGCACAAGGGGGAGGGCCCTACGAGCAGTACTTC. This translates into CASSAQGGGPYEQYF.

The chain has TRBV2 and TRBJ2-3; 7 positions agree with TRBD1. Germline V gives CDR1 SNHLY, CDR2 FYNNEI. V shed 3 bases and J 2 bases; nucleotides not matched to a gene: 11. The CDR3 sequence is 17 residues long. CDR3 residues: CASSDRWQGESTDTQYF. The CDR3 DNA is TGTGCCAGCAGTGATAGATGGCAGGGGGAGTCCACAGATACGCAGTATTTT. Combining the CDR3 with reference TRBV2 and TRBJ2-3 gives the whole variable domain EPEVTQTPSHQVTQMGQEVILRCVPISNHLYFYWYRQILGQKVEFLVSFYNNEISEKSEIFDDQFSVERPDGSNFTLKIRSTKLEDSAMYFCASSDRWQGESTDTQYFGPGTRLTVL.

The CDR3 loop reads CASSGRTSGWKFF. In nucleotides, the CDR3 is TGTGCCAGCAGTGGACGGACTAGCGGGTGGAAATTCTTC. V and J are TRBV2 and TRBJ2-1, with 11 bases aligning to TRBD2. V was clipped by 4 bases and J by 16 bases; unmatched bases: 9. CDR1 is SNHLY, CDR2 FYNNEI, per germline. This CDR3 is 13 amino acids long. The full variable domain, its missing parts supplied by reference TRBV2 and TRBJ2-1, is EPEVTQTPSHQVTQMGQEVILRCVPISNHLYFYWYRQILGQKVEFLVSFYNNEISEKSEIFDDQFSVERPDGSNFTLKIRSTKLEDSAMYFCASSGRTSGWKFFGPGTRLTVL.

The chain links TRBV25-1 to TRBJ1-3, with D maybe TRBD1 (5 bases). CDR3 length: 15 residues. Trimming took off 4 bases at V and 6 bases at J, with 16 bases between the two ends. Germline V gives CDR1 MGHDK, CDR2 SYGVNS. CDR3 protein: CASSALDSLKNTIYF. The CDR3 region has the DNA TGTGCCAGCAGTGCCCTCGACAGTCTTAAAAACACCATATATTTT.